A selection of T cell receptor beta chains follows, all from one sample in a study of cytomegalovirus exposure and HLA in healthy donors. Repertoires were generated with immunoSEQ multiplex PCR, while TCRdb's copy carries only in-frame clones and drops some. The sample carries 150,000 to 200,000 clones, roughly 83% recorded once. Sequencing input: PBMCs. The receptor source for this set is a woman between 50 and 59 years old in good health and CMV-seronegative. Both conserved end residues are part of each CDR3. A D gene is named only where the DNA matches it firmly. Part of the rows lack a size; the others show once, few, many or a class for expanded clones.

- TRBJ1-1 once TRBV28 CASSPQGNTEAFF TGTGCCAGCAGCCCACAGGGGAACACTGAAGCTTTCTTT
- TRBJ1-4 once TRBV6-1 CASSEQGNYEKLFF TGTGCCAGCAGTGAACAGGGGAACTATGAAAAACTGTTTTTT
- TRBJ1-2 - TRBV4-3 CASSPTSQGNYGYTF TGCGCCAGCAGCCCCACTAGCCAGGGTAACTATGGCTACACCTTC
- TRBJ1-4 - TRBV19 CASSTSGSPNEKLFF TGTGCCAGTAGTACGTCAGGGTCTCCTAATGAAAAACTGTTTTTT
- TRBJ2-3 - TRBV19 CASSKNRGLSDTQYF TGTGCCAGTAGTAAGAATAGGGGGTTATCAGATACGCAGTATTTT
TRBD1 TRBJ1-6 - TRBV27 CASRPDREWSPLHF TGTGCCAGCAGACCAGACAGGGAGTGGTCACCCCTCCACTTT
- TRBJ2-7 - TRBV5-1 CASSPGLYEQYF TGCGCCAGCAGCCCGGGACTCTACGAGCAGTACTTC
TRBD1 TRBJ2-1 - TRBV27 CASSLLGQGPWGSSYNEQFF TGTGCCAGCAGTTTATTAGGACAGGGGCCGTGGGGGAGCTCCTACAATGAGCAGTTCTTC
TRBD1 TRBJ2-7 once TRBV5-1 CASGTGSSSYEQYF TGCGCCAGCGGGACAGGGTCAAGCTCCTACGAGCAGTACTTC
- TRBJ2-2 - TRBV18 CASSPPLGQRGTGELFF TGTGCCAGCTCACCACCGTTAGGACAACGGGGGACCGGGGAGCTGTTTTTT
TRBD1 TRBJ2-7 - TRBV11-2 CASSLDYPGAGGRYEQYF TGTGCCAGCAGCTTAGACTATCCAGGGGCAGGGGGCCGGTACGAGCAGTACTTC
TRBD2 TRBJ2-7 - TRBV28 CASRTGTSDAQYF TGTGCCAGCAGAACCGGGACTAGCGACGCCCAGTACTTC
- TRBJ1-5 once TRBV5-5 CASSLGSGNQPQHF TGTGCCAGCAGCTTGGGCTCAGGTAATCAGCCCCAGCATTTT
- TRBJ2-1 - TRBV7-2 CASSLVGTTYNEQFF TGTGCCAGCAGCTTAGTGGGGACAACCTACAATGAGCAGTTCTTC
TRBD2 TRBJ2-3 - TRBV5-1 CASSSRLAGEDTQYF TGCGCCAGCAGCTCCCGACTAGCGGGAGAAGATACGCAGTATTTT
- TRBJ2-7 - TRBV20-1 CSARTGYEQYF TGCAGTGCTAGGACAGGCTACGAGCAGTACTTC
- TRBJ1-1 - TRBV28 CASSSQTEAFF TGTGCCAGCAGTTCACAGACTGAAGCTTTCTTT
TRBD2 TRBJ2-7 - TRBV6-1 CASSEDGAGGREQYF TGTGCCAGCAGTGAAGATGGCGCGGGGGGGCGGGAGCAGTACTTC
TRBD1 TRBJ2-1 few TRBV28 CASSLNLDRSESQFF TGTGCCAGCAGTCTAAACCTGGACAGGTCGGAATCGCAGTTCTTC
- TRBJ2-4 - TRBV6-4 CASREVTGRAKNIQYF TGTGCCAGCAGGGAGGTAACGGGGAGAGCCAAAAACATTCAGTACTTC
- TRBJ2-2 - TRBV4-3 CASSQDQWSDTGELFF TGCGCCAGCAGCCAAGATCAGTGGTCAGACACCGGGGAGCTGTTTTTT
- TRBJ1-3 once TRBV28 CASSSGGAAGNTIYF TGTGCCAGCAGTTCCGGAGGTGCCGCAGGAAACACCATATATTTT
- TRBJ1-1 - TRBV6-5 CASSYSVGGRNTEAFF TGTGCCAGCAGTTACTCGGTCGGGGGGAGGAACACTGAAGCTTTCTTT
- TRBJ2-7 - TRBV11-2 CASSFGGASSYEQYF TGTGCCAGCAGCTTCGGCGGGGCCAGCTCCTACGAGCAGTACTTC
TRBD2 TRBJ2-1 - TRBV29-1 CSVRTSGNYNEQFF TGCAGCGTCAGGACTAGCGGGAACTACAATGAGCAGTTCTTC
- TRBJ1-5 few TRBV27 CASSFGGGGQPQHF TGTGCCAGCAGTTTTGGAGGGGGAGGGCAGCCCCAGCATTTT
TRBD2 TRBJ2-2 few TRBV4-2 CASSQAGTSNNGELFF TGTGCCAGCAGCCAAGCCGGGACTAGCAATAACGGGGAGCTGTTTTTT
TRBD1 TRBJ1-3 once TRBV7-2 CASSPDRSSGNTIYF TGTGCCAGCAGCCCGGACAGGAGCTCTGGAAACACCATATATTTT
- TRBJ2-2 - TRBV19 CASSIMGGLLTGELFF TGTGCCAGTAGTATAATGGGGGGGCTTCTCACCGGGGAGCTGTTTTTT
TRBD2 TRBJ2-1 - TRBV28 CAIGTSEYNEQFF TGTGCCATCGGGACTAGCGAATACAATGAGCAGTTCTTC
- TRBJ1-2 - TRBV6-6 CASSYLLGNYGYTF TGTGCCAGCAGTTACCTCCTCGGTAACTATGGCTACACCTTC
TRBD1 TRBJ2-6 - TRBV18 CASSRDRGVGGANVLTF TGTGCCAGCTCACGGGACAGGGGAGTCGGTGGGGCCAACGTCCTGACTTTC
TRBD2 TRBJ2-3 - TRBV2 CASSLPGLAFADTQYF TGTGCCAGCAGTTTACCGGGACTAGCGTTCGCAGATACGCAGTATTTT
- TRBJ1-4 few TRBV6-5 CASSYHMEREKLFF TGTGCCAGCAGTTACCACATGGAGCGGGAAAAACTGTTTTTT
- TRBJ1-3 once TRBV2 CASRAPGNTIYF TGTGCCAGCAGAGCCCCTGGAAACACCATATATTTT